This T cell receptor (beta chain) is drawn from a study of T-cell reconstitution after alpha-beta-depleted transplantation in children. The CDR3 runs 16 residues. Between the trimmed V and J ends, which lost 6 bases and 0 bases, there was a span of 13 bases. CDR1 is SGHRS and CDR2 is YFSETQ in the germline V gene. The authors prepared the TCRbeta library with unique molecular identifiers. TCRdb itself ran the PCR reads through MiXCR, one entry per CDR3 protein. The table lists 250,000 to 300,000 distinct CDR3 sequences, 11% of them singletons, with about a quarter in the top ten. Notes on the study in general: Surviving thymic progenitors and recipient T cells were the source of high TCRbeta diversity at day 60 in some patients. Several hundred expanded graft clones reportedly supplied alpha-beta T cells about two months after transplant. Newly produced T cells mostly provided counts and TCRbeta diversity after one year, as hyperexpanded clones declined.

This clonotype occurred a few times. As yet, its antigen is unknown. The material sequenced was peripheral blood, taken 180 days after TCRalphabeta/CD19-depleted stem cell transplant. The receptor was isolated from a male patient between 2 and 10 years old who had a stem cell transplant for chronic granulomatous disease, so the T cells may come from the graft donor. J is TRBJ2-6 and V is TRBV5-1; TRBD2 might be the D (6 bases). This CDR3 reads CASISGLVSGANVLTF. The CDR3 DNA is TGCGCCAGCATCAGCGGGCTGGTCTCTGGGGCCAACGTCCTGACTTTC.